The sequence of this T cell receptor beta chain was determined in a study of T cell responses to AZD1222 COVID-19 vaccine. Details on this clone: What it recognizes is unknown.

Study-wide points: Repertoires were obtained only post-peak T cell response. Spike-specific TCRs gained breadth and depth after people received two AZD1222 doses. Clonal diversity was possibly underestimated, and the donors were mostly white British, with more females.

V shed 5 bases and J 5 bases; nucleotides not matched to a gene: 2. This CDR3 has 12 amino acids. Sequencing was performed with immunoSEQ multiplex PCR; in TCRdb, only in-frame clones are kept and a portion is missing. This table has 53,000 or so clones, just over 85% appearing once. Second doses were pooled across both intervals (about 4 or about 12 weeks). The sequences come from peripheral blood, collected 28 days after the second AZD1222 dose. This TCR came from an adult who received the AZD1222 COVID-19 vaccine. V usage is TRBV12-3 or TRBV12-4 and J usage is TRBJ1-1; 7 bases agree with TRBD1. The CDR3 nucleotides read TGTGCCAGCAGTCCGGACAGGACTGAAGCTTTCTTT. Translation gives CASSPDRTEAFF.